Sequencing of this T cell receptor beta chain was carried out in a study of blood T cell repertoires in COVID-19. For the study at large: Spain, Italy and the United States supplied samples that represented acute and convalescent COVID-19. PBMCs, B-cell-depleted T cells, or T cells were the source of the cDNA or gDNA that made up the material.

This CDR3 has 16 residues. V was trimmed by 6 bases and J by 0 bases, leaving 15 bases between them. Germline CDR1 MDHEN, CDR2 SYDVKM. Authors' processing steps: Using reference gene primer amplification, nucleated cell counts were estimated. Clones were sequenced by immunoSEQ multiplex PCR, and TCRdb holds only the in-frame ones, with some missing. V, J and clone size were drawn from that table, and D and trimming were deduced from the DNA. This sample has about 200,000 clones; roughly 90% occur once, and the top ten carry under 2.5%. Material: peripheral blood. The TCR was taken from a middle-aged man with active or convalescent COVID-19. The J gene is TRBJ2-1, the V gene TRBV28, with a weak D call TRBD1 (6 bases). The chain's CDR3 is CASRMTGSSSYNEQFF. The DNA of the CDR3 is TGTGCCAGCAGGATGACAGGATCAAGCTCCTACAATGAGCAGTTCTTC. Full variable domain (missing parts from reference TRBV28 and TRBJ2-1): DVKVTQSSRYLVKRTGEKVFLECVQDMDHENMFWYRQDPGLGLRLIYFSYDVKMKEKGDIPEGYSVSREKKERFSLILESASTNQTSMYLCASRMTGSSSYNEQFFGPGTRLTVL.